These T cell receptor beta chains were read from a single sample in a study of cytomegalovirus exposure and HLA in healthy donors. The data were produced by immunoSEQ multiplex PCR, yet TCRdb's version contains in-frame clones alone and is incomplete. The profile shows 200,000 to 300,000 clones, approximately 85% of them singletons. The specimen sequenced was PBMCs. These receptors originate from a woman aged 40 to 50 in good health and CMV-seropositive. Both conserved end residues are part of each CDR3. D genes are given only for firm matches. Some rows mark clone size as missing; the rest say once, few, many or name a class of expanded clone.

TRBD1,TRBV10-3,TRBJ1-5,-,CAISGTGDSNQPQHF,TGTGCCATCAGTGGGACAGGGGATAGCAATCAGCCCCAGCATTTT
-,TRBV29-1,TRBJ2-5,-,CSVEVRETQYF,TGCAGCGTTGAAGTGCGAGAGACCCAGTACTTC
-,TRBV4-3,TRBJ1-1,-,CASSQDSAGESEAFF,TGCGCCAGCAGCCAAGATTCGGCAGGGGAGTCTGAAGCTTTCTTT
TRBD1,TRBV6-6,TRBJ1-5,-,CASSYPGQGYNQPQHF,TGTGCCAGCAGTTACCCGGGACAGGGATACAATCAGCCCCAGCATTTT
TRBD2,TRBV29-1,TRBJ2-3,-,CSVEPAGGLRADTQYF,TGCAGCGTTGAACCAGCGGGAGGGCTTAGGGCAGATACGCAGTATTTT
-,TRBV18,TRBJ2-7,-,CASSLFSYEQYF,TGTGCCAGCTCCCTCTTCTCCTACGAGCAGTACTTC
TRBD1,TRBV5-4,TRBJ2-3,-,CATLGQGTDTQYF,TGTGCCACCCTAGGACAGGGCACAGATACGCAGTATTTT
TRBD1,TRBV6-1,TRBJ2-7,-,CASSDRQGTYEQYF,TGTGCCAGCAGTGATCGACAGGGAACCTACGAGCAGTACTTC
-,TRBV27,TRBJ2-7,-,CASSPRLSSVYEQYF,TGTGCCAGCAGTCCCCGTTTAAGCTCGGTCTACGAGCAGTACTTC
TRBD1,TRBV6-5,TRBJ2-7,once,CASSPLPDRLDEQYF,TGTGCCAGCTCCCCGCTGCCGGACAGGCTCGACGAGCAGTACTTC
-,TRBV30,TRBJ1-2,-,CAWTLVRYSNYGYTF,TGTGCCTGGACCCTAGTCCGCTACTCTAACTATGGCTACACCTTC
-,TRBV5-1,TRBJ1-5,-,CASSLFGGASQPQHF,TGCGCCAGCAGCCTTTTTGGGGGGGCGAGTCAGCCCCAGCATTTT
-,TRBV7-9,TRBJ2-5,-,CASSIGVQETQYF,TGTGCCAGCAGCATCGGGGTGCAAGAGACCCAGTACTTC
-,TRBV7-9,TRBJ1-6,-,CSSSLRQNSPLHF,TGTTCCAGCAGCTTACGACAGAATTCACCCCTCCACTTT
TRBD2,TRBV11-2,TRBJ2-7,-,CASSFPGGEQYF,TGTGCCAGCAGCTTCCCGGGGGGCGAGCAGTACTTC
TRBD2,TRBV11-3,TRBJ2-1,-,CASSSGLAENEQFF,TGTGCCAGCAGCTCGGGACTAGCGGAGAATGAGCAGTTCTTC
TRBD2,TRBV19,TRBJ2-7,-,CASSSPGSGTYEQYF,TGTGCCAGTAGTTCGCCGGGTAGCGGGACCTACGAGCAGTACTTC
-,TRBV30,TRBJ1-4,few,CAWRRDSPNEKLFF,TGTGCCTGGAGAAGAGACAGCCCAAATGAAAAACTGTTTTTT
-,TRBV9,TRBJ2-7,-,CASSPRGAPIYEQYF,TGTGCCAGCAGCCCTCGGGGGGCCCCCATCTACGAGCAGTACTTC
TRBD2,TRBV19,TRBJ2-1,-,CASSTPGTTYNEQFF,TGTGCCAGTAGTACACCCGGGACTACCTACAATGAGCAGTTCTTC
-,TRBV5-1,TRBJ2-7,-,CASSLSGDAYEQYF,TGCGCCAGCAGCTTGTCAGGGGATGCCTACGAGCAGTACTTC
TRBD2,TRBV27,TRBJ2-2,-,CASSPPGTSGVGGELFF,TGTGCCAGCAGTCCCCCCGGGACTAGCGGGGTGGGCGGGGAGCTGTTTTTT
TRBD1,TRBV29-1,TRBJ1-1,-,CSVERGQLNTEAFF,TGCAGCGTTGAAAGGGGACAGCTGAACACTGAAGCTTTCTTT
TRBD2,TRBV4-3,TRBJ2-2,-,CASSQRRGGRALTGELFF,TGCGCCAGCAGCCAACGGAGGGGCGGGAGGGCCCTAACCGGGGAGCTGTTTTTT
-,TRBV27,TRBJ2-1,once,CASSLYRTSHNEQFF,TGTGCCAGCAGTTTATATCGAACTAGTCACAATGAGCAGTTCTTC
-,TRBV4-1,TRBJ2-4,-,CASSQELGVANIQYF,TGCGCCAGCAGCCAAGAATTAGGGGTCGCGAACATTCAGTACTTC
-,TRBV28,TRBJ2-3,-,CASSPKGTPSHTQYF,TGTGCCAGCAGTCCAAAGGGGACTCCATCTCATACGCAGTATTTT
-,TRBV30,TRBJ1-2,-,CAWRRGENYGYTF,TGTGCCTGGAGGCGGGGGGAGAACTATGGCTACACCTTC
-,TRBV2,TRBJ2-1,-,CASSDEEPSYNEQFF,TGTGCCAGCAGTGATGAGGAGCCCAGCTACAATGAGCAGTTCTTC
-,TRBV11-3,TRBJ2-1,-,CASSPGSAGEQFF,TGTGCCAGCAGCCCCGGGTCAGCGGGTGAGCAGTTCTTC
-,TRBV6-1,TRBJ2-6,-,CASTLGAAGANVLTF,TGTGCCAGCACCCTGGGGGCCGCTGGGGCCAACGTCCTGACTTTC
-,TRBV4-3,TRBJ2-5,-,CASSQVSPSLLETQYF,TGCGCCAGCAGCCAAGTCTCTCCTAGCTTGTTAGAGACCCAGTACTTC
-,TRBV19,TRBJ1-1,-,CASSILRQNTEAFF,TGTGCCAGTAGTATCCTCAGACAGAACACTGAAGCTTTCTTT
-,TRBV10-3,TRBJ2-1,-,CAISLQGSNEQFF,TGTGCCATCAGCCTACAGGGAAGTAATGAGCAGTTCTTC
TRBD1,TRBV6-1,TRBJ2-4,-,CASSGGQGTKNIQYF,TGTGCCAGCAGTGGGGGACAGGGGACCAAAAACATTCAGTACTTC
-,TRBV30,TRBJ2-1,once,CAWGSDGVNNEQFF,TGTGCCTGGGGGTCTGACGGGGTAAACAATGAGCAGTTCTTC
-,TRBV13,TRBJ1-1,-,CASSFGDTEAFF,TGTGCCAGCAGCTTCGGGGACACTGAAGCTTTCTTT
-,TRBV15,TRBJ2-5,-,CATSPSPRDKETQYF,TGTGCCACCAGCCCCAGTCCCCGGGACAAAGAGACCCAGTACTTC
-,TRBV19,TRBJ1-1,-,CASSIDSRTAEAFF,TGTGCCAGTAGTATAGACTCCCGGACAGCTGAAGCTTTCTTT
-,TRBV19,TRBJ2-3,-,CASSETPSTDTQYF,TGTGCCAGTAGTGAGACACCTAGCACAGATACGCAGTATTTT
-,TRBV13,TRBJ2-5,-,CASSLGEGPRKTQYF,TGTGCCAGCAGCTTAGGGGAGGGCCCCAGGAAGACCCAGTACTTC
-,TRBV19,TRBJ1-4,-,CASSIAGTIREKLFF,TGTGCCAGTAGTATAGCCGGGACAATTCGTGAAAAACTGTTTTTT
TRBD1,TRBV4-3,TRBJ2-1,-,CASSQDGVRGTGSNEQFF,TGCGCCAGCAGCCAAGACGGGGTACGGGGGACAGGATCCAATGAGCAGTTCTTC
TRBD1,TRBV28,TRBJ2-6,-,CATSTGGVGGANVLTF,TGTGCCACCTCGACAGGGGGGGTCGGGGGGGCCAACGTCCTGACTTTC
-,TRBV6-6,TRBJ1-1,-,CASREREPNTEAFF,TGTGCCAGCAGGGAGAGGGAACCGAACACTGAAGCTTTCTTT
-,TRBV28,TRBJ2-6,-,CASTESRSGANVLTF,TGTGCCAGCACCGAGAGTCGGAGTGGGGCCAACGTCCTGACTTTC
TRBD1,TRBV30,TRBJ1-2,-,CAWSLQGANYGYTF,TGTGCCTGGAGCCTACAGGGGGCTAACTATGGCTACACCTTC
TRBD1,TRBV27,TRBJ2-7,-,CASRFDRVSYEQYF,TGTGCCAGCAGGTTCGACAGGGTATCTTACGAGCAGTACTTC
-,TRBV5-4,TRBJ1-5,-,CASSFGGEGHINQPQHF,TGTGCCAGCAGCTTCGGAGGGGAGGGACATATCAATCAGCCCCAGCATTTT
-,TRBV5-5,TRBJ1-1,-,CASSSGTPLMNTEAFF,TGTGCCAGCAGCTCTGGGACACCTCTTATGAACACTGAAGCTTTCTTT
-,TRBV7-7,TRBJ2-5,-,CASSRDREETQYF,TGTGCCAGCAGCCGCGACAGAGAAGAGACCCAGTACTTC
-,TRBV20-1,TRBJ2-5,-,CSASEKETQYF,TGCAGTGCTAGTGAGAAAGAGACCCAGTACTTC
-,TRBV30,TRBJ2-1,-,CAWSVGREHNEQFF,TGTGCCTGGAGTGTAGGGCGGGAACACAATGAGCAGTTCTTC